This T cell receptor beta chain was identified in a study of molecular identifiers for immune sequencing clone quantification. Study background: In replicates, RNA from roughly 20,000 or 100,000 naive CD8 cells was split five ways, four sequenced. The study, taken as a whole, reports: Amid 750,000 to 1,000,000 naive cells, spiked Jurkat TCR RNA from one cell was reportedly still detectable. Barcode sharing among identical TCR molecules could make large clones appear smaller.

One entry per CDR3 protein, called by TCRdb with MiXCR from the PCR reads. This sample yields some 97,000 distinct CDR3 sequences, of which roughly 38% are seen a single time; 4% to 5% belongs to the top ten. There are a few counts of this clonotype. Its specificity is not known. Sequencing used naive CD8+ T cells from blood, with Jurkat cell RNA spiked in. The subset: FACS-sorted CD8+CD4-CCR7+CD45RA+ naive T cells. The source of this sequence is a human donor in good health. Some libraries in this study had Jurkat cell RNA spiked in.

The DNA of the CDR3 is TGCGCCAGCAGCCAAGATACAGTCGTACGGCTAGCGGGAGGGGGAGACGACAATGAGCAGTTCTTC. It translates to CASSQDTVVRLAGGGDDNEQFF. The chain is built from TRBV4-3 and TRBJ2-1, with TRBD2 matching 12 bases. The V and J ends lost 0 bases and 5 bases, in that order; junction bases with no gene match: 20. This CDR3 spans 22 amino acids. Germline lookup yields CDR1 LGHNA and CDR2 YSLEER.